In this sample, the clone carrying this T cell receptor (beta chain) turned up a few times. TCRdb processed the 5' RACE reads anew with MiXCR; each CDR3 protein has one entry. The sample contains some 560,000 distinct CDR3 sequences, roughly a sixth of which appear only once. This record comes from a study of T cells after yellow fever vaccination. Germline trimming cut 3 bases from V and 0 bases from J; bases unmatched to any gene: 4. Germline V gives CDR1 MDHEN, CDR2 SYDVKM. The CDR3 is 15 residues long. V usage is TRBV28 and J usage is TRBJ1-1; 7 nucleotides line up with TRBD1. This sequence originates from a man aged 18 to 29 who received the YFV17D yellow fever vaccine. The specimen was PBMCs, collected 5 to 6 days after the first yellow fever vaccination. The CDR3 region has the DNA TGTGCCAGCAGTTTGGCACAGGGGATGAACACTGAAGCTTTCTTT. Amino acid sequence: CASSLAQGMNTEAFF.